This T cell receptor (beta chain) was identified during a study of blood T cell repertoires in COVID-19. On the study more broadly: Material from acute and convalescent COVID-19 was sourced from the United States, Italy and Spain. T cells, B-cell-depleted T cells, or PBMCs supplied cDNA or gDNA.

Authors' processing steps: Scientists estimated how many nucleated cells there were by amplifying reference gene primers. Here immunoSEQ multiplex PCR was the method, and the copy in TCRdb shows in-frame clones only, minus some. V, J and clone size derive from that table, while D and trimming were established from the DNA sequence. The table records roughly 93,000 clones, roughly 80% of them present only once. CDR1 and CDR2 from the germline V gene are WNHNN and SYGVQD (reference sequence). V shed 4 bases and J 5 bases; nucleotides not matched to a gene: 5. The CDR3 covers 14 residues. The source is a woman older than 75 with acute or convalescent COVID-19. The chain has TRBV10-1 and TRBJ1-1, with 9 bases aligning to TRBD1. Input material: peripheral blood. The CDR3 DNA is TGCGCCAGCAGTGTCGACAGGGGGGCGACTGAAGCTTTCTTT. Translation: CASSVDRGATEAFF.